The source of this TCR beta chain is a study of identical twins. Findings of the study overall: Cross-sectional statistics, not tracking of the same donors, supported the conclusions.

TCRdb independently ran MiXCR on the 5' RACE reads; one entry per CDR3 protein. The repertoire holds 650,000 to 750,000 distinct CDR3 sequences, with about 20% as singletons. This CDR3 region has 14 residues. The V gene's germline CDR1 is DFQATT and CDR2 SNEGSKA (reference sequence). Trimming removed 1 base at V and 4 bases at J, with 13 bases between. With respect to this clonotype: Its antigen is unidentified.

These data also formed part of another study, on T cells expressing NK-cell markers.

The sequence came from a woman younger than 30 in good health. Sequencing input: PBMCs. V gene TRBV20-1 combines with J gene TRBJ2-5, with TRBD2 as a possible D gene (5 bases). CDR3 coding DNA: TGCAGTGCTAGAGGAGTGGAGGATGGAGAGACCCAGTACTTC. The encoded protein is CSARGVEDGETQYF.